This is a list of T cell receptor beta chains from one sample in a study of Ad26.COV2.S vaccination and SARS-CoV-2 variants. Using immunoSEQ multiplex PCR, the repertoire was profiled, and TCRdb retains in-frame clones only, with some absent. The sample consists of roughly 400,000 clones, around 92% of them appearing once. This specimen was peripheral blood, taken in a trial of Ad26.COV2.S vaccine versus placebo. The receptor source for this set is a person between 18 and 60 years old who received the Ad26.COV2.S COVID-19 vaccine or a placebo. Both conserved end residues are part of each CDR3. The D gene is left open where the match is weak. Expanded clones are given a class, and other clones once, few, many or no size at all.

J gene	clone size	D gene	V gene	CDR3 protein	CDR3 DNA
TRBJ2-3	.	TRBD2	TRBV7-9	CASSFSGGSGDTQYF	TGTGCCAGCAGCTTCAGCGGGGGGTCAGGAGATACGCAGTATTTT
TRBJ2-7	.	.	TRBV29-1	CSVVFRDGTYEQYF	TGCAGCGTTGTCTTCCGGGACGGTACCTACGAGCAGTACTTC
TRBJ2-1	few	TRBD2	TRBV11-3	CASSLAGTSGGHSYNEQFF	TGTGCCAGCAGCTTAGCGGGAACTAGCGGGGGCCACTCCTACAATGAGCAGTTCTTC
TRBJ1-5	few	TRBD1	TRBV6-6	CASSPGTGEYSNQPQHF	TGTGCCAGCAGTCCCGGGACAGGGGAATATAGCAATCAGCCCCAGCATTTT
TRBJ2-3	.	.	TRBV6-2/TRBV6-3	CASSAPKADTQYF	TGTGCCAGCAGTGCCCCGAAGGCAGATACGCAGTATTTT
TRBJ1-2	.	.	TRBV6-1	CASSDPGTFLLTF	TGTGCCAGCAGTGACCCAGGGACCTTTTTGCTCACCTTC
TRBJ1-6	.	TRBD1	TRBV27	CASRVTGGDTLHF	TGTGCCAGCAGGGTGACAGGGGGGGATACCCTCCACTTT
TRBJ1-3	.	.	TRBV4-1	CASSSPAYPWGNTIYF	TGCGCCAGCAGCTCGCCGGCCTACCCGTGGGGAAACACCATATATTTT
TRBJ2-3	.	.	TRBV29-1	CSVQSGTQYF	TGCAGCGTTCAGTCAGGGACGCAGTATTTT
TRBJ1-4	.	TRBD1	TRBV9	CASSVGRGQRTNEKLFF	TGTGCCAGCAGCGTAGGGAGGGGGCAGAGAACTAATGAAAAACTGTTTTTT
TRBJ2-1	.	TRBD1	TRBV5-5	CASSGRTGEIEQFF	TGTGCCAGCAGCGGGAGGACAGGGGAGATTGAGCAGTTCTTC
TRBJ1-5	.	.	TRBV4-1	CASSQPGGRNQPQHF	TGCGCCAGCAGCCAACCCGGTGGGCGCAATCAGCCCCAGCATTTT
TRBJ2-3	.	.	TRBV5-1	CASSLDTRKASTDTQYF	TGCGCCAGCAGCTTGGACACTAGGAAGGCTAGCACAGATACGCAGTATTTT